This T cell receptor (beta chain) comes out of a study of T cells in Graves' hyperthyroidism and ophthalmopathy. Study at large: Pretreatment peripheral blood was obtained at initial diagnosis.

The germline CDR1 and CDR2 sequences are DFQATT and SNEGSKA (reference sequence). Trimming cost V 6 bases and J 3 bases, with 11 bases left between them. The CDR3 has 12 residues. Authors of the study amplified TCR beta CDR3 regions from RNA transcripts. A first-round RT-PCR of the TCR CDR3 used the HTBI primer set. TCRdb reprocessed the multiplex PCR reads via MiXCR and lists one record per CDR3 protein. The sample records 400,000 to 600,000 distinct CDR3 sequences, around 20% being singletons. Findings and limits, study-wide: Most thyroid clonotypes with frequency above 0.001 were detected in blood. Through a model of 13 V-J features, ophthalmopathy was separated from stable hyperthyroidism. Progression to ophthalmopathy was predicted a median of approximately 6.4 months early.

This clonotype has a count of ten or more. Antigen unknown. Sequenced input: blood. V is TRBV20-1 and J is TRBJ1-2, with a tentative D call TRBD1 (5 bases). The receptor was derived from a man between 18 and 29 years old with Graves' hyperthyroidism. CDR3 DNA sequence: TGCAGTGCGGTCCAGGGAGACTATGGCTACACCTTC. It encodes CSAVQGDYGYTF.